What follows describes a single T cell receptor beta chain. This entry is derived from a study of cytomegalovirus exposure and HLA in healthy donors. The length of the CDR3 is 14 residues. The germline V gene encodes CDR1 LGHNA and CDR2 YNFKEQ. V lost 6 bases and J 4 bases, leaving 15 bases between the germline ends. A multiplex PCR was run with 60 Vbeta primers and 13 Jbeta primers. Method: immunoSEQ multiplex PCR; TCRdb's copy keeps in-frame clones and lacks some. The sample gives 110,000 to 150,000 clones, 75% to 80% of which show up once; around 3.6% is in the top ten. This TCR derives from a male donor in good health and CMV-seronegative. The sequencing sample was made of PBMCs. The V gene is TRBV4-2, the J gene TRBJ1-1; weak D call: TRBD1 (6 bases). DNA of the CDR3: TGTGCCAGCAGAAGTGGAGGGGGGGGCACTGAAGCTTTCTTT. Amino acid sequence: CASRSGGGGTEAFF.